This T cell receptor (beta chain) was observed in a study of cytomegalovirus exposure and HLA in healthy donors. Study results and caveats: Specificity for CMV antigens was confirmed in vitro for three of the CMV-associated chains.

V lost 8 bases and J 6 bases, leaving 17 bases between the germline ends. CDR3 length: 14 amino acids. Germline CDR1 is MNHNS and CDR2 is SASEGT. Sequencing used immunoSEQ multiplex PCR; TCRdb keeps in-frame clones, though not all of them. The sample has some 150,000 clones, about nine tenths seen once; the top ten hold roughly 4.5%. A word on this clone: Its antigen is currently unknown.

The specimen was PBMCs. V and J are TRBV6-1 and TRBJ1-5, with TRBD1 as a possible D gene (6 bases). This clonotype was sampled from a man between 18 and 35 years old in good health and CMV-seropositive. CDR3 nucleotide sequence: TGTGCCAGCCTTGAAGGGGGGAGGATTCAGCCCCAGCATTTT. It translates to CASLEGGRIQPQHF.